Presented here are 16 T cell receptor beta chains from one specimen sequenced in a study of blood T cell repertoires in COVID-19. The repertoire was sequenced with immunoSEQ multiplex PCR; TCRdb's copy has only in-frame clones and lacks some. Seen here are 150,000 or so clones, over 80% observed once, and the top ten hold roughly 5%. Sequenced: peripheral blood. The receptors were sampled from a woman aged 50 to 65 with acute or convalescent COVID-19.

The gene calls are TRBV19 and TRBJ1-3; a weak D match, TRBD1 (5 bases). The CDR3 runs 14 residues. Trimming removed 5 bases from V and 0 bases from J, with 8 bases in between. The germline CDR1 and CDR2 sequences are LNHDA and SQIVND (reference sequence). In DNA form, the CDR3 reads TGTGCCAGTAGTGCTGGGGCCTCTGGAAACACCATATATTTT. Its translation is CASSAGASGNTIYF. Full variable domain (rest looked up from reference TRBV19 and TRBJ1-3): DGGITQSPKYLFRKEGQNVTLSCEQNLNHDAMYWYRQDPGQGLRLIYYSQIVNDFQKGDIAEGYSVSREKKESFPLTVTSAQKNPTAFYLCASSAGASGNTIYFGEGSWLTVV.

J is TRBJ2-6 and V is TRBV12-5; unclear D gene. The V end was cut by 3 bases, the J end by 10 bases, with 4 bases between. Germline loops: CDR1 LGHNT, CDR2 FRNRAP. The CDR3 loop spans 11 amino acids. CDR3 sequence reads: CASGFRNVLTF. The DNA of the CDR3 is TGTGCTAGTGGTTTTAGAAACGTCCTGACTTTC.

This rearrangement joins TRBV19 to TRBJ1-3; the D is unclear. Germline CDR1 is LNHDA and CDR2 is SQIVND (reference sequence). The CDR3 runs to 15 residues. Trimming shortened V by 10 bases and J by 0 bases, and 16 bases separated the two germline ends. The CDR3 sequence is CATRRTSYSGNTIYF. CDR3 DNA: TGTGCCACCCGAAGGACTTCCTACTCTGGAAACACCATATATTTT.

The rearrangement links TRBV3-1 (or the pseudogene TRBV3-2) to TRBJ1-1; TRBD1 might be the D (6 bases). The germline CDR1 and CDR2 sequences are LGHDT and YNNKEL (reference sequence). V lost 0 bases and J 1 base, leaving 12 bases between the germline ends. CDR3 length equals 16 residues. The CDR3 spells CASSQDKGTKNTEAFF. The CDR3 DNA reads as TGTGCCAGCAGCCAAGATAAGGGGACAAAGAACACTGAAGCTTTCTTT.

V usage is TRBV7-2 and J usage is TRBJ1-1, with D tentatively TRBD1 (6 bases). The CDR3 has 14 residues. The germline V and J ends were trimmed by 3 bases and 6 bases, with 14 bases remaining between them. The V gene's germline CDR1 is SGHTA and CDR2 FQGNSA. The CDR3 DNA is TGTGCCAGCAGCTTGCAATACAGGGACCCTGAAGCTTTCTTT. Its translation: CASSLQYRDPEAFF.

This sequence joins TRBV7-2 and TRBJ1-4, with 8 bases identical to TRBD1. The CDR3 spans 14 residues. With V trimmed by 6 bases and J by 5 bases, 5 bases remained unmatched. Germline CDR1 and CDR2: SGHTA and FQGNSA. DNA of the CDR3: TGTGCCAGCAGTTCCGGGACAGGAAATGAAAAACTGTTTTTT. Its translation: CASSSGTGNEKLFF.

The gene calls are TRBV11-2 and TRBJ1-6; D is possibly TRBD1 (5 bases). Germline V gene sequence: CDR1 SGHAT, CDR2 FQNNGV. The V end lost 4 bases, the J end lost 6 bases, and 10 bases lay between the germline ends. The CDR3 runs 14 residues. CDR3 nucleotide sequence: TGTGCCAGCAGCTGGGCAGGGCTTAATTCACCCCTCCACTTT. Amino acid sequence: CASSWAGLNSPLHF.

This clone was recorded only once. CDR3 in DNA: TGTGCCACCAGTGATTTTACAGAGCAGTTCTTC. It codes for CATSDFTEQFF. The V and J genes are TRBV24-1 and TRBJ2-1; D remains ambiguous. CDR1 and CDR2 from the germline V gene are KGHDR and SFDVKD. V lost 1 base, J lost 10 bases, and 4 bases lay in between. This CDR3 has 11 residues.

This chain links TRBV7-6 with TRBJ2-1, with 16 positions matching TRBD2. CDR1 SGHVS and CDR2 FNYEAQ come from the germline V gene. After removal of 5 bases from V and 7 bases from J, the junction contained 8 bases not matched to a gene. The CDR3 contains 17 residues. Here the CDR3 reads CASSHPGTSGRVNEQFF. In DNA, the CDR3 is TGTGCCAGCAGCCACCCCGGGACTAGCGGGAGGGTAAATGAGCAGTTCTTC. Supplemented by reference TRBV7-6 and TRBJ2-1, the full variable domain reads GAGVSQSPRYKVTKRGQDVALRCDPISGHVSLYWYRQALGQGPEFLTYFNYEAQQDKSGLPNDRFSAERPEGSISTLTIQRTEQRDSAMYRCASSHPGTSGRVNEQFFGPGTRLTVL.

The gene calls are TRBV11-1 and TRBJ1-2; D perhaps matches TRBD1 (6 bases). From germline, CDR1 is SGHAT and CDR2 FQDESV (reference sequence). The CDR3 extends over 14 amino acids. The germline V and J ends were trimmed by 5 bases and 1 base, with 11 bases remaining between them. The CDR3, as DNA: TGTGCCAGCAGCCCGAGGGGGAGTAACTATGGCTACACCTTC. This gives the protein CASSPRGSNYGYTF. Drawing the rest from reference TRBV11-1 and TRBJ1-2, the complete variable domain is EAEVAQSPRYKITEKSQAVAFWCDPISGHATLYWYRQILGQGPELLVQFQDESVVDDSQLPKDRFSAERLKGVDSTLKIQPAELGDSAMYLCASSPRGSNYGYTFGSGTRLTVV.

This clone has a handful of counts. The CDR3 DNA reads TGTGCCAGCAGCTTAGATCTAGATAGAGGCATTCAGTACTTC. Its protein product is CASSLDLDRGIQYF. This chain links TRBV7-9 with TRBJ2-4; the D is unclear. With 1 base removed from V and 9 bases from J, the gap between germline ends came to 13 bases. Germline assignment: CDR1 SEHNR and CDR2 FQNEAQ (reference sequence). CDR3 length: 14 amino acids.

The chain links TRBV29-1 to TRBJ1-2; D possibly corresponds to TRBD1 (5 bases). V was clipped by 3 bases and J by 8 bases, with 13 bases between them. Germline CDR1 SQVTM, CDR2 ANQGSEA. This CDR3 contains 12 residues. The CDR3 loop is CSVEGPRGGYTF. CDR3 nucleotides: TGCAGCGTTGAGGGGCCTAGGGGCGGCTACACCTTC.

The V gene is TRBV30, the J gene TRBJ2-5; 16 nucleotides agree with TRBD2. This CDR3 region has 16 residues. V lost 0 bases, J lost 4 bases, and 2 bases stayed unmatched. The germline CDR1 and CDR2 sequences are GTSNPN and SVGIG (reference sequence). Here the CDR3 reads CAWSVGTSGRGETQYF. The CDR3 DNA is TGTGCCTGGAGTGTAGGGACTAGCGGGAGGGGAGAGACCCAGTACTTC.

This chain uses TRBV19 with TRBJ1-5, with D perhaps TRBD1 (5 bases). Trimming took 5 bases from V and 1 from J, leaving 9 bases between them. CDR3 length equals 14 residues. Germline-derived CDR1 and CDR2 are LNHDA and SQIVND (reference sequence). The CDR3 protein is CASSQTESNQPQHF. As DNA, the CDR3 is TGTGCCAGTAGTCAGACAGAGAGCAATCAGCCCCAGCATTTT.

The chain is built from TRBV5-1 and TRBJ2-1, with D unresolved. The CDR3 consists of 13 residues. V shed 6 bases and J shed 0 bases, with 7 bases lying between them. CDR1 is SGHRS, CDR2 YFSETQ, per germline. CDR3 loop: CASMQDSYNEQFF. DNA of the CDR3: TGCGCCAGCATGCAGGACTCCTACAATGAGCAGTTCTTC. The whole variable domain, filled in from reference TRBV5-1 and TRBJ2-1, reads KAGVTQTPRYLIKTRGQQVTLSCSPISGHRSVSWYQQTPGQGLQFLFEYFSETQRNKGNFPGRFSGRQFSNSRSEMNVSTLELGDSALYLCASMQDSYNEQFFGPGTRLTVL.

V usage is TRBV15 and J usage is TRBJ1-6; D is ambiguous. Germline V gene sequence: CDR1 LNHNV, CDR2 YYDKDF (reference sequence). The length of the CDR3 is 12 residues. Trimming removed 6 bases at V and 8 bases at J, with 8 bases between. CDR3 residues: CATRAVDSPLHF. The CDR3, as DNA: TGTGCCACCAGAGCGGTGGATTCACCCCTCCACTTT. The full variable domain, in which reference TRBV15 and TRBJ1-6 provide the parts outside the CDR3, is DAMVIQNPRYQVTQFGKPVTLSCSQTLNHNVMYWYQQKSSQAPKLLFHYYDKDFNNEADTPDNFQSRRPNTSFCFLDIRSPGLGDTAMYLCATRAVDSPLHFGNGTRLTVT.